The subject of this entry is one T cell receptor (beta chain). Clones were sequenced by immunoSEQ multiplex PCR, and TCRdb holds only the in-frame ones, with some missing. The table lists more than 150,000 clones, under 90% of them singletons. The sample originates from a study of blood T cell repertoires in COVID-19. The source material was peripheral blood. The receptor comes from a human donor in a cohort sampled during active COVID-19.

The CDR3 protein is CASGGSSYNEQFF. DNA of the CDR3: TGTGCCAGCGGGGGGTCCTCCTACAATGAGCAGTTCTTC. The chain recombines TRBV6-5 with TRBJ2-1; D possibly corresponds to TRBD2 (6 bases). CDR1 and CDR2 from the germline V gene are MNHEY and SVGAGI. V was clipped by 8 bases and J by 0 bases, with 8 bases between them. The CDR3 is 13 amino acids.